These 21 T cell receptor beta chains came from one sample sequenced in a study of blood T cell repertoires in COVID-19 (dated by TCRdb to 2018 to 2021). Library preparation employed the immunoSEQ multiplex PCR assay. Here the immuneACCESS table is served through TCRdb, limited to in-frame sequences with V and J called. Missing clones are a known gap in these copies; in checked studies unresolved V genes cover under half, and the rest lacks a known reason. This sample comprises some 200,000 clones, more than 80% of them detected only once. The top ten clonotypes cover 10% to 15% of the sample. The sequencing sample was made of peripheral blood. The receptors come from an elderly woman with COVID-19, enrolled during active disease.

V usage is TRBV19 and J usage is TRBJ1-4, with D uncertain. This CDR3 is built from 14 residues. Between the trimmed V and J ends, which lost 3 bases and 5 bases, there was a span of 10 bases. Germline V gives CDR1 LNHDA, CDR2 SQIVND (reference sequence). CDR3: CASSIQQRNEKLFF. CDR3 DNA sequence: TGTGCCAGTAGTATCCAACAGAGAAATGAAAAACTGTTTTTT.

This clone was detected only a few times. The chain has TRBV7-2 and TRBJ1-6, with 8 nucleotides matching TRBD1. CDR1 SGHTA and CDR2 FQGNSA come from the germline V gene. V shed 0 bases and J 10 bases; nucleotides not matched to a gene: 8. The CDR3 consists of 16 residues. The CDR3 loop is CASSLAGQGARSPLHF. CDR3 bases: TGTGCCAGCAGCTTAGCAGGGCAGGGGGCAAGGTCACCCCTCCACTTT.

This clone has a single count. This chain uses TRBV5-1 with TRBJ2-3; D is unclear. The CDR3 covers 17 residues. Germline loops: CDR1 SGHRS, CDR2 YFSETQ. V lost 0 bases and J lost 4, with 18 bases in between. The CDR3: CASSLAQSDIIADTQYF. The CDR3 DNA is TGCGCCAGCAGCTTGGCCCAATCCGACATCATTGCAGATACGCAGTATTTT.

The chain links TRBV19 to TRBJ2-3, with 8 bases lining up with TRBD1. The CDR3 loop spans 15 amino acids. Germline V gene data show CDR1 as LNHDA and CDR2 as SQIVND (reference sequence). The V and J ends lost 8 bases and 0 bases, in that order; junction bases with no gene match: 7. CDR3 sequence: CASLSQGASTDTQYF. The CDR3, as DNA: TGTGCCAGTTTGTCTCAGGGGGCCAGCACAGATACGCAGTATTTT.

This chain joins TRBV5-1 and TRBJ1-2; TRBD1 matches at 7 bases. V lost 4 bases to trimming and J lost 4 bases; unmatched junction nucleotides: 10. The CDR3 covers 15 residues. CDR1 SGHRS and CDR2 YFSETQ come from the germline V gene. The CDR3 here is CASSGQTGTSYGYTF. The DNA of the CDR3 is TGCGCCAGCAGCGGGCAGACAGGGACTTCCTATGGCTACACCTTC.

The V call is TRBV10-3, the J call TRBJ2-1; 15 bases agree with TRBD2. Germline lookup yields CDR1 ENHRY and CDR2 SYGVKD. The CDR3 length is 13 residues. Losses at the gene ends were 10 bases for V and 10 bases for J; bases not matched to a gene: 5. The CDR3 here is CATLGLAGGEQFF. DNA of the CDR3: TGTGCCACCCTGGGACTAGCGGGAGGAGAGCAGTTCTTC.

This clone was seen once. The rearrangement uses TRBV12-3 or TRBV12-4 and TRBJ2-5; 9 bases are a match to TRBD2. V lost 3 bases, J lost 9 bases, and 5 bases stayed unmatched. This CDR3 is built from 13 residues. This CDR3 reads CASSLEASGAQYF. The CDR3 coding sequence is TGTGCCAGCAGTTTGGAGGCTAGCGGGGCCCAGTACTTC.

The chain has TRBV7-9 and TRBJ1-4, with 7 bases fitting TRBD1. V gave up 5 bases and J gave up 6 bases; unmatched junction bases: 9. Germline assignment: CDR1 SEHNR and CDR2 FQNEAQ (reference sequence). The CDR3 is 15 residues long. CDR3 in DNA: TGTGCCAGCAGCATTAGGGGGCGAGGAGATGAAAAACTGTTTTTT. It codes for CASSIRGRGDEKLFF.

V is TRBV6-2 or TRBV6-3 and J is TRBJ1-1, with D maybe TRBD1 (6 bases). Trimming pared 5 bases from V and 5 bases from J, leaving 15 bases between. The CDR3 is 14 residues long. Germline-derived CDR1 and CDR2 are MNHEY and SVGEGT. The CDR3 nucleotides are TGTGCCAGCAGTCGCCCACAGGGACGGACTGAAGCTTTCTTT. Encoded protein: CASSRPQGRTEAFF.

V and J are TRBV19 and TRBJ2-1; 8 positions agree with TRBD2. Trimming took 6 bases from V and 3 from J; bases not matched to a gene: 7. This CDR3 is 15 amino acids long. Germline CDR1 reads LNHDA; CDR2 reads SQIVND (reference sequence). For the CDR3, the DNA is TGTGCCAGTAGCCCCTCGGGAGGGGTCTACAATGAGCAGTTCTTC. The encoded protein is CASSPSGGVYNEQFF. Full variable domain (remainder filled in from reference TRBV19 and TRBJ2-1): DGGITQSPKYLFRKEGQNVTLSCEQNLNHDAMYWYRQDPGQGLRLIYYSQIVNDFQKGDIAEGYSVSREKKESFPLTVTSAQKNPTAFYLCASSPSGGVYNEQFFGPGTRLTVL.

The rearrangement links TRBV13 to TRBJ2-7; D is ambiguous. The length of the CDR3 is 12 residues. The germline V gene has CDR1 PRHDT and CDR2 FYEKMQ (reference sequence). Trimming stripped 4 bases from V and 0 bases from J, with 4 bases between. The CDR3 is CASSSSSYEQYF. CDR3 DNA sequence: TGTGCCAGCAGCTCGAGCTCCTACGAGCAGTACTTC.

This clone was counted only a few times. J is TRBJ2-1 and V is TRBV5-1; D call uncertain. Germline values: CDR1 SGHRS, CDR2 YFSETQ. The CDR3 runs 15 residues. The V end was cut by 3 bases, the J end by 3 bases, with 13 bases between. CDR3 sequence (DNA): TGCGCCAGCAGCTCCGACCCCGACAACTACAATGAGCAGTTCTTC. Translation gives CASSSDPDNYNEQFF.

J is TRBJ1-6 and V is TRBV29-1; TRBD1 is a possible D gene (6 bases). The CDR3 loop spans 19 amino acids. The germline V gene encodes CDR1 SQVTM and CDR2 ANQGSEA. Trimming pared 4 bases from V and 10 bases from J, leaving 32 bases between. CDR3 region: CSVGVPGALAQGRKSPLHF. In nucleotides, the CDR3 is TGCAGCGTTGGGGTTCCTGGGGCCCTGGCACAGGGTAGGAAGTCACCCCTCCACTTT.

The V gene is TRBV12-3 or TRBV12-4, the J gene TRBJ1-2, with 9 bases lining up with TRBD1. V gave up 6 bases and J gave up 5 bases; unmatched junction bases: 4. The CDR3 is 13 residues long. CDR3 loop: CASSGTGKYGYTF. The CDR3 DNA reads TGTGCCAGCAGCGGGACAGGGAAATATGGCTACACCTTC.

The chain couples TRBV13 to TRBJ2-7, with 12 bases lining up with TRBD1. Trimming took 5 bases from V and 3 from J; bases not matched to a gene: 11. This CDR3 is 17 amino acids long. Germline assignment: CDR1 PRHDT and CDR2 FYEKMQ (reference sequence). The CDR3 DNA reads TGTGCCAGCAGCGTCGGGACAGGGGGCGATATAGACTACGAGCAGTACTTC. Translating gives CASSVGTGGDIDYEQYF.

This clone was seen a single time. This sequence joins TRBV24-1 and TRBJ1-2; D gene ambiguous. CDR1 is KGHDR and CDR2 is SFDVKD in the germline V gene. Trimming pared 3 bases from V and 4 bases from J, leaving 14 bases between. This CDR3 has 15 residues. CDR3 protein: CATSDPRGPVYGYTF. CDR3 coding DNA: TGTGCCACCAGTGATCCCCGAGGCCCGGTCTATGGCTACACCTTC.

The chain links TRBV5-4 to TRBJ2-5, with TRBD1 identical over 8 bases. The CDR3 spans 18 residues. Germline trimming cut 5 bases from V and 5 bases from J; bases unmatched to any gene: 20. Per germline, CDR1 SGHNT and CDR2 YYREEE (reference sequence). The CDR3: CASRSFRGPGDLGETQYF. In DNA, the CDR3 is TGTGCCAGCAGGTCATTCAGGGGGCCCGGGGATCTAGGGGAGACCCAGTACTTC.

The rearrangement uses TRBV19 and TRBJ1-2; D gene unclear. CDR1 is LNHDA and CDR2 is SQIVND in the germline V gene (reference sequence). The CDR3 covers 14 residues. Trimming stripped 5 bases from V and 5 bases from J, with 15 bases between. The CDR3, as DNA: TGTGCCAGTAGTCCGTGGCCTAGCGCGTATGGCTACACCTTC. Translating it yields CASSPWPSAYGYTF.

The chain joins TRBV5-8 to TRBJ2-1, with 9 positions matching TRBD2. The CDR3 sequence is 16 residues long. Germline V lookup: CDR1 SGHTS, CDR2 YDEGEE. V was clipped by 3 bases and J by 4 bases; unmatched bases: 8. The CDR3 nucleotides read TGTGCCAGCAGCTCAAGACTAGCGGAACATTACAATGAGCAGTTCTTC. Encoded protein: CASSSRLAEHYNEQFF.

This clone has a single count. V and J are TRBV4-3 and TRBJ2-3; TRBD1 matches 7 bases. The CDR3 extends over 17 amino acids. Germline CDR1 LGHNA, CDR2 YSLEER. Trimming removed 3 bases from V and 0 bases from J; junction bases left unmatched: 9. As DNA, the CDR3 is TGCGCCAGCAGCCAGGGATCCGGGACAGTGAGCACAGATACGCAGTATTTT. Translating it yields CASSQGSGTVSTDTQYF.

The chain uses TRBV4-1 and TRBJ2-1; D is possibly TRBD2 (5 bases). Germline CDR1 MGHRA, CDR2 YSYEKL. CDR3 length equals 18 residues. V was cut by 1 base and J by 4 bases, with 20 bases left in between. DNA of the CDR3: TGCGCCAGCAGCCAAGGATCCCTTGCCGGGATGGCATACAATGAGCAGTTCTTC. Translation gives CASSQGSLAGMAYNEQFF.